This T cell receptor (beta chain) appears in the sequencing data of a study of T cell changes during pregnancy in multiple sclerosis. This clone was recorded only once. The CDR3 is made up of 15 amino acids. CDR1 and CDR2 from the germline V gene are MNHEY and SMNVEV (reference sequence). The V gene end was trimmed by 3 bases and the J gene end by 8 bases; junction bases not matched to a gene: 7. TCRdb keeps only in-frame clones here, not all; method: immunoSEQ multiplex PCR. Altogether 35,000 or so clones are present, approximately 91% being singletons, with the ten largest covering 3.5% to 5.5%. V is TRBV27 and J is TRBJ1-6, with TRBD1 matching 7 bases. This specimen consisted of peripheral blood, obtained in the second trimester of pregnancy. This clonotype was obtained from a female donor in good health, enrolled as a control in a pregnancy study. The CDR3 DNA reads as TGTGCCAGCAGTTTCGGACAGGCCGGGCATTCACCCCTCCACTTT. It specifies CASSFGQAGHSPLHF.